A selection of T cell receptor beta chains follows, all from one sample in a study of monozygotic twins with inflammatory bowel disease. Reanalyzing the 5' RACE reads, TCRdb keeps one entry per CDR3 protein, without DNA. Recorded for this sample: 400,000 to 500,000 distinct CDR3 sequences. Sample: blood. These receptors all stem from a human donor with ulcerative colitis or Crohn's disease, or a healthy co-twin of an affected twin (not recorded which). Both conserved end residues are part of each CDR3.

j_gene,v_gene,CDR3aa
TRBJ2-7,TRBV28,CASSSPLRRSSYEQYF
TRBJ2-3,TRBV29-1,CSVGPGLITDTQYF
TRBJ2-3,TRBV11-1,CASSPLARTGRRADTQYF
TRBJ1-1,TRBV7-9,CASSLNKNTEAFF
TRBJ2-7,TRBV2,CASSEGGYEQYF
TRBJ2-7,TRBV5-4,CASSLPGGAEGYEQYF
TRBJ2-3,TRBV18,CASSTGTGTTDTQYF
TRBJ2-1,TRBV7-3,CASSTQGSSYNEQFF
TRBJ1-1,TRBV28,CASTAGGGTTEAFF
TRBJ1-2,TRBV20-1,CSARSLGLNPF
TRBJ1-3,TRBV24-1,CATSEARGLGNTIYF
TRBJ1-4,TRBV7-9,CASSLAVATNEKLFF
TRBJ2-1,TRBV15,CATSRDALAGVNEQFF
TRBJ2-3,TRBV6-1,CASSSSSPPPNTQYF
TRBJ2-4,TRBV20-1,CSARETGAVAKNIQYF
TRBJ1-5,TRBV7-8,CASSLVAHQPQHF
TRBJ1-1,TRBV5-1,CASSSPDRGGTEAFF
TRBJ2-4,TRBV20-1,CSASPVDGTKNIQYF
TRBJ1-3,TRBV4-3,CASSLLQGSGNTIYF
TRBJ1-1,TRBV2,CASTLERGTEAFF
TRBJ2-7,TRBV6-4,CASRRTHGVGEQYF
TRBJ2-1,TRBV5-4,CASQGISYNEQFF
TRBJ1-1,TRBV18,CASSPRDLLNTEAFF
TRBJ1-1,TRBV3-1,CASSQVGARTEAFF
TRBJ2-1,TRBV5-4,CASSNPGLVENEQFF
TRBJ2-1,TRBV20-1,CSAAQRESYNEQFF
TRBJ2-2,TRBV14,CASSPIGSGSGGELFF
TRBJ2-3,TRBV18,CASSPLAATTDTQYF
TRBJ2-5,TRBV5-1,CASSLFDQETQYF
TRBJ2-7,TRBV7-9,CASSQGQGTYEQYF
TRBJ1-2,TRBV5-8,CASTPARGQYYGYTF
TRBJ1-2,TRBV7-2,CASSLDRRKYGYTF
TRBJ2-3,TRBV10-3,CAISGLDDTQYF
TRBJ2-1,TRBV28,CASQGGGQYNEQFF
TRBJ1-6,TRBV10-3,CAIRGTGDNSPLHF
TRBJ1-4,TRBV14,CASSQNTQGRKLFF
TRBJ2-1,TRBV9,CASSVGTLLNNEQFF
TRBJ1-6,TRBV7-6,CASSLEGYSPLHF
TRBJ1-6,TRBV4-2,CASSQDAAANSPLHF
TRBJ1-5,TRBV6-1,CASRVWTGGSNQPQHF
TRBJ2-2,TRBV7-8,CATKGANTGELFF
TRBJ2-5,TRBV5-1,CASSLAGAALGFSYQETQYF
TRBJ2-7,TRBV4-1,CASSKRPIAGEGTQYF
TRBJ1-1,TRBV5-4,CASSPWANTEAFF
TRBJ2-4,TRBV12-3/TRBV12-4,CASMSGGLAKNIQYF
TRBJ2-3,TRBV27,CASSAASIFGDTQYF
TRBJ1-4,TRBV7-9,CASSLDRVEKLFF
TRBJ2-3,TRBV7-2,CASSPRLAGETDTQYF